The entry that follows covers one T cell receptor beta chain sequence. The V gene's germline CDR1 is LNHDA and CDR2 SQIVND (reference sequence). V lost 6 bases and J 6 bases, leaving 14 bases between the germline ends. The CDR3 contains 13 residues. In the study's own analysis: Researchers report that nucleated cell counts were estimated from reference gene primer amplification. Clones were sequenced by immunoSEQ multiplex PCR, and TCRdb holds only the in-frame ones, with some missing. The V and J calls and clone size are taken from that table; D and trimming were inferred from the DNA. Here the sample spans more than 200,000 clones, roughly 90% being singletons. This sample was included in a study of blood T cell repertoires in COVID-19. Study background: Acute and convalescent COVID-19 specimens originated in the United States, Italy and Spain. T cells, B-cell-depleted T cells, or PBMCs supplied cDNA or gDNA.

The sample consisted of peripheral blood. The chain couples TRBV19 to TRBJ1-1; tentatively, D is TRBD1 (6 bases). The receptor was derived from a young man with active or convalescent COVID-19. As DNA, the CDR3 is TGTGCCAGTAGGCCAACGTCAGGGGCTGAAGCTTTCTTT. As protein: CASRPTSGAEAFF.